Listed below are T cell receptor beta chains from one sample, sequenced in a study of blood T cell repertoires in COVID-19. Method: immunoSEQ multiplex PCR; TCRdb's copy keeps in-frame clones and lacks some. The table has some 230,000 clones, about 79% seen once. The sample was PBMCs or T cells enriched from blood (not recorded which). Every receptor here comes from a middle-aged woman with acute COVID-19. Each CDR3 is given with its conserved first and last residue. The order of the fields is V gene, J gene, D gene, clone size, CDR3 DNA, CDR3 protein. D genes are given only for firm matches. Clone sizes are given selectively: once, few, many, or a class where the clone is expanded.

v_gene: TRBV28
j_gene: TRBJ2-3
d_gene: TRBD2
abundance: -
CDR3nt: TGTGCCAGCAGCCTAACCCTAGCGGGGGGCCCGGATACGCAGTATTTT
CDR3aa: CASSLTLAGGPDTQYF

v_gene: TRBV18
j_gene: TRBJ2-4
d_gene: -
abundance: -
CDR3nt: TGTGCCAGCTCACCCCCATCGGAGGCCAAAAACATTCAGTACTTC
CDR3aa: CASSPPSEAKNIQYF

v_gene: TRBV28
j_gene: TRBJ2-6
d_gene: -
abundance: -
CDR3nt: TGTGCCAGCAGTTTACAGGGTGCTGGGGCCAACGTCCTGACTTTC
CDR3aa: CASSLQGAGANVLTF

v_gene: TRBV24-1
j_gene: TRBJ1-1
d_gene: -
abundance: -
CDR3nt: TGTGCCACCAGTGATTACCCAGGGAAGGCTGAAGCTTTCTTT
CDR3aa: CATSDYPGKAEAFF

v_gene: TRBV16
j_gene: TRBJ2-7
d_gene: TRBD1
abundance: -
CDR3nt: TGTGCCAGCAGCCTTTGGACAGGGAACCACGAGCAGTACTTC
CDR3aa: CASSLWTGNHEQYF

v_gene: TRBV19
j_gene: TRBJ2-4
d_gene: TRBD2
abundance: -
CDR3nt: TGTGCCAGTAGTAATCCGGGGGGGACCAAAAACATTCAGTACTTC
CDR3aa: CASSNPGGTKNIQYF

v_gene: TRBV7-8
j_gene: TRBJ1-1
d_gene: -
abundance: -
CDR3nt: TGTGCCAGCAGCCCACCCCTACGACAGTTCGAAGCTTTCTTT
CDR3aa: CASSPPLRQFEAFF

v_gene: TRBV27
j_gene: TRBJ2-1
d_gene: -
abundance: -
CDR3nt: TGTGCCAGCAGTTTATGGTCCGGCTACAATGAGCAGTTCTTC
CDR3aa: CASSLWSGYNEQFF

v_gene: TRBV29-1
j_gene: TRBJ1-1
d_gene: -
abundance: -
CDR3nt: TGCAGCGCTGTGGGGGGTTGGGACACTGAAGCTTTCTTT
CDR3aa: CSAVGGWDTEAFF

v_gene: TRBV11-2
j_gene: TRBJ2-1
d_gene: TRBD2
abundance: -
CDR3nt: TGTGCCAGCAGCTTAAGGCGGGGGGGCGACAATGAGCAGTTCTTC
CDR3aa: CASSLRRGGDNEQFF

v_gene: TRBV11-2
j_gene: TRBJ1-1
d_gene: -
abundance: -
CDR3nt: TGTGCCAGCAGCTTAGTGAGGCACACTGAAGCTTTCTTT
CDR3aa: CASSLVRHTEAFF

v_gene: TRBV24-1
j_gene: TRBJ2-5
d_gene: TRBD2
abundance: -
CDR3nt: TGTGCCACCAGTGATGGGCGGGGGGAGCGGGAGGTGAGAGAGACCCAGTACTTC
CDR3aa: CATSDGRGEREVRETQYF

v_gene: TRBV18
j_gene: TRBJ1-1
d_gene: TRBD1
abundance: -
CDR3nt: TGTGCCAGCTCACCAAACGGACAGGGGACTGAAGCTTTCTTT
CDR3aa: CASSPNGQGTEAFF

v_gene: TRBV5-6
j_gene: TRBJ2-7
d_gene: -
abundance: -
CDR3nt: TGTGCCAGCAGCCGAGCATACCTAGCGAGTTACGAGCAGTACTTC
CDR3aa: CASSRAYLASYEQYF

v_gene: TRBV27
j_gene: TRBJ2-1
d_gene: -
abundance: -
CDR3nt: TGTGCCAGCAGTTTATCGGAAGCGAATGAGCAGTTCTTC
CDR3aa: CASSLSEANEQFF

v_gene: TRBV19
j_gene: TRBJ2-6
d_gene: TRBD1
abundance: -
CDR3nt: TGTGCCAGTAGTATGGGACAGGCGTACCACTCTGGGGCCAACGTCCTGACTTTC
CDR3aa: CASSMGQAYHSGANVLTF

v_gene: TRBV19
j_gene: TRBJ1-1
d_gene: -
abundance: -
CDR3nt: TGTGCCAGTACCAAGGACACACTCCAAGTCAGCCGGTGGAGGAACACTGAAGCTTTCTTT
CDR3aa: CASTKDTLQVSRWRNTEAFF

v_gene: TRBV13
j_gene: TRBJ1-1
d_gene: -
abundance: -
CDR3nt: TGTGCCAGCAGCCCCGACAGGATTGGCACTGAAGCTTTCTTT
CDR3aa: CASSPDRIGTEAFF

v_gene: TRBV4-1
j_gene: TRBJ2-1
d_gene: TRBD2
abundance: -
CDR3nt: TGCGCCAGCAGCCAAGGATGGGAGGGGAATGAGCAGTTCTTC
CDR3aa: CASSQGWEGNEQFF

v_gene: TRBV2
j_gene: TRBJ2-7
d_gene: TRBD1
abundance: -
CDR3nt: TGTGCCAGCAGTGAACTGGGGACAGGGGGCCTGGAGCAGTACTTC
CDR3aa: CASSELGTGGLEQYF

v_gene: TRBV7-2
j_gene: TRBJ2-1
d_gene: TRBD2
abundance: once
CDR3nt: TGTGCCAGCAGCTTAGACCGGGGGGCCTACAATGAGCAGTTCTTC
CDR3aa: CASSLDRGAYNEQFF

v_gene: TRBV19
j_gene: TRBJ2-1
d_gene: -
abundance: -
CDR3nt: TGTGCCAGTAGTATAGGCGATCCTGAGCAGTTCTTC
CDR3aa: CASSIGDPEQFF

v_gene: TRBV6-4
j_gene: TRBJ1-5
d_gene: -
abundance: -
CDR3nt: TGTGCCAGCAACCGCGGAGGAGGGTCACAGCCCCAGCATTTT
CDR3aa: CASNRGGGSQPQHF

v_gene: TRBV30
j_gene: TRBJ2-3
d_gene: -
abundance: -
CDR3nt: TGTGCCTGGAGTGTAGGGACAATCACAGATACGCAGTATTTT
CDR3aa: CAWSVGTITDTQYF

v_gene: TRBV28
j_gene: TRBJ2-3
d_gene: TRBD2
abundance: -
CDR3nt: TGTGCCAGCAGTTCGGGGACTAGAAATTATTTT
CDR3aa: CASSSGTRNYF

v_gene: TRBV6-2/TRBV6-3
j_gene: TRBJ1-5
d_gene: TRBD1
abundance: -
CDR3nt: TGTGCCAGCAGTAATGACAGGGTCTCCAATCAGCCCCAGCATTTT
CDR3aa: CASSNDRVSNQPQHF

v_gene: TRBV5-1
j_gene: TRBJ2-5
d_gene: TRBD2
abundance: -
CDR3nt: TGCGCCAGCAGCCTGACTAGCGGTGACCAAGAGACCCAGTACTTC
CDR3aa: CASSLTSGDQETQYF

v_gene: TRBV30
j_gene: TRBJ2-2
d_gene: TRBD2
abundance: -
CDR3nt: TGTGCCTGGAAAAGAACTAGCGGGAGCTTTAGCACCGGGGAGCTGTTTTTT
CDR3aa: CAWKRTSGSFSTGELFF

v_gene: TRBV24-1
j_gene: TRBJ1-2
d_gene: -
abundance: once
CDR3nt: TGTGCCACCAGTGATTTGCGGGGCTACACCTTC
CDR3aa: CATSDLRGYTF

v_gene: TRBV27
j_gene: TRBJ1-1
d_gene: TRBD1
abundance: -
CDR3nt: TGTGCCAGCAGTTATCAGGGGGCCACTGAAGCTTTCTTT
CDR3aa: CASSYQGATEAFF

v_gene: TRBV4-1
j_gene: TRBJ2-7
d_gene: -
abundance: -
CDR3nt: TGCGCCAGCAGCCAAGGGGCGGGCTCCCTAAGGGAGCAGTACTTC
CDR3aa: CASSQGAGSLREQYF

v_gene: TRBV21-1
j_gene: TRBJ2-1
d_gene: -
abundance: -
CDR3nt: TGTGCCAGCACCTCCGGGACAGGGGTGGGTGAGCAGTTCTTC
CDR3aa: CASTSGTGVGEQFF

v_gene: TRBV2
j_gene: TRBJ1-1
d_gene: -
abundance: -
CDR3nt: TGTGCCAGCAGTTTCGCATCGAGCACTGAAGCTTTCTTT
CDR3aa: CASSFASSTEAFF

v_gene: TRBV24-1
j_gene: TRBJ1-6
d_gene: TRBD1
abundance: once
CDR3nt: TGTGCCACCAGTGGAAGTGACAGGGCAGACTCACCCCTCCACTTT
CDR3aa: CATSGSDRADSPLHF

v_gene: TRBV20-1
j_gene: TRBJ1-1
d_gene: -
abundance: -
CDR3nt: TGCAGTGCTAGAGCGGGCACTGAAGCTTTCTTT
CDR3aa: CSARAGTEAFF

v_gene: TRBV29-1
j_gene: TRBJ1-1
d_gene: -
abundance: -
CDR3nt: TGCAGCGTTGAAGAGGGAGGATCTGCTTTCTTT
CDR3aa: CSVEEGGSAFF

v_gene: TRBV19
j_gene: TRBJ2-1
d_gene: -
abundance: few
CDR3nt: TGTGCCAGTAAGCCACAGGGCTTCGATGAGCAGTTCTTC
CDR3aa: CASKPQGFDEQFF

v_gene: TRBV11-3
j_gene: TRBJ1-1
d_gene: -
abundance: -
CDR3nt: TGTGCCAGCAGCCCCGGAGGGGCCGGGGTGAACACTGAAGCTTTCTTT
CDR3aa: CASSPGGAGVNTEAFF

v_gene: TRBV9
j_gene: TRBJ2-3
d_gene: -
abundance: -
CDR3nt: TGTGCCAGCAGCGATGGGGTTGGGGGCCTCACAGATACGCAGTATTTT
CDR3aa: CASSDGVGGLTDTQYF

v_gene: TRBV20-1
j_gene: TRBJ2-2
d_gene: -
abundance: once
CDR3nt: TGCAGTGCTAGTGGTCTCGGGAACACCGGGGAGCTGTTTTTT
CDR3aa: CSASGLGNTGELFF

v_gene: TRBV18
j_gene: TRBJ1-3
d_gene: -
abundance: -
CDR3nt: TGTGCCAGCTCACCACCGTCGGGGATATACGGAAACACCATATATTTT
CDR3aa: CASSPPSGIYGNTIYF

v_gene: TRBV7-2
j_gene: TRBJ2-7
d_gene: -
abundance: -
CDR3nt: TGTGCCAGCAGCTTAGGACAATACTACGAGCAGTACTTC
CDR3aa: CASSLGQYYEQYF

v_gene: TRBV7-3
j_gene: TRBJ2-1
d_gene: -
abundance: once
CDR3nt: TGTGCCAGCAGCTTATCTAGCTTGGGACTCAATGAGCAGTTCTTC
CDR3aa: CASSLSSLGLNEQFF

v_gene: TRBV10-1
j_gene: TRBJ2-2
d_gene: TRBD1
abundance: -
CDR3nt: TGCGCCAGCAGCGGGACAGGGAACACCGGGGAGCTGTTTTTT
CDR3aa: CASSGTGNTGELFF

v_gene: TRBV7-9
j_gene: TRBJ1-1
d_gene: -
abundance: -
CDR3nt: TGTGCCAGCAGCTTACCCGTCTCCAGCACTGAAGCTTTCTTT
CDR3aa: CASSLPVSSTEAFF

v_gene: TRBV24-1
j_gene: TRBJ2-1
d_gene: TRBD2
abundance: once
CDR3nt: TGTGCCACAGGACAGGGGGGACTAGCGGGACCCAACAATGAGCAGTTCTTC
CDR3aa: CATGQGGLAGPNNEQFF